This T cell receptor (beta chain) stems from a study of blood T cells in healthy people across ages. General study findings and limits: There was a strong correlation between TCR beta diversity and naive T cell percentage. Without sorted subsets, naive and antigen-experienced compartments could not be conclusively compared. Estimates drawn from one million T cells were deemed to understate diversity.

Regarding this clonotype: Its specificity is not known.

Through a sample-barcoded 5' primer and a J-beta primer mix, a second PCR was run for about 6 to 12 cycles. Each CDR3 protein is one row after TCRdb ran MiXCR on the 5' RACE reads. Of 600,000 to 850,000 distinct CDR3 sequences detected, roughly 44% appear once; the ten largest clones hold roughly 20%. The V gene's germline CDR1 is DFQATT and CDR2 SNEGSKA (reference sequence). V lost 3 bases and J lost 13, with 19 bases in between. This CDR3 has 13 amino acids. J is TRBJ2-4 and V is TRBV20-1, with a possible D match to TRBD2 (5 bases). The sequencing input was blood. This TCR derives from a woman aged 60-70 years in good health. In nucleotides, the CDR3 is TGCAGTGCTAGGCTCGGCGGTACTTGGGAGCAGTACTTC. Amino acids: CSARLGGTWEQYF.